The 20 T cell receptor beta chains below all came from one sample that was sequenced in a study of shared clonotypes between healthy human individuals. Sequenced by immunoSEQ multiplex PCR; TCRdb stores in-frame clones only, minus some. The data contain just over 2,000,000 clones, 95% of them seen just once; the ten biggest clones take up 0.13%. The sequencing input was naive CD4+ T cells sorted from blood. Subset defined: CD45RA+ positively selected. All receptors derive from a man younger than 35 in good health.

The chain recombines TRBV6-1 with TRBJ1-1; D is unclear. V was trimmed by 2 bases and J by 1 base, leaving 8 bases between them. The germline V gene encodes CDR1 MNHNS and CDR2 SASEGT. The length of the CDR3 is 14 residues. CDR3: CASSERRSNTEAFF. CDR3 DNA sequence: TGTGCCAGCAGTGAAAGACGGTCGAACACTGAAGCTTTCTTT.

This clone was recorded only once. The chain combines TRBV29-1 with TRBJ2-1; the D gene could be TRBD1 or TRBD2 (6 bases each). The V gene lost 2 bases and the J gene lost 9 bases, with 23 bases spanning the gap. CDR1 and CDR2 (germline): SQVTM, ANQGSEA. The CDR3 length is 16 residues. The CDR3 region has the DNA TGCAGCGTTGAAAGATGGGACGGGACTCAGGGGTCTGAGCAGTTCTTC. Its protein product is CSVERWDGTQGSEQFF.

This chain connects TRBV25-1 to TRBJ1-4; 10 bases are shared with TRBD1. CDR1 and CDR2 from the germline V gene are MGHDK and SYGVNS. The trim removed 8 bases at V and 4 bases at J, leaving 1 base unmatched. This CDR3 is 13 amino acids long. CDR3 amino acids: CASGTGVNEKLFF. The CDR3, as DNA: TGTGCCAGCGGGACAGGGGTTAATGAAAAACTGTTTTTT.

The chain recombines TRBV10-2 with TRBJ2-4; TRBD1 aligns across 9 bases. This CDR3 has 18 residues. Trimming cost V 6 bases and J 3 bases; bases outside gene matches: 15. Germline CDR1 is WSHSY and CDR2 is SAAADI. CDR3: CASRPGTGKAGHKNIQYF. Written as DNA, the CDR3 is TGCGCCAGCAGACCCGGGACAGGGAAAGCGGGTCACAAAAACATTCAGTACTTC.

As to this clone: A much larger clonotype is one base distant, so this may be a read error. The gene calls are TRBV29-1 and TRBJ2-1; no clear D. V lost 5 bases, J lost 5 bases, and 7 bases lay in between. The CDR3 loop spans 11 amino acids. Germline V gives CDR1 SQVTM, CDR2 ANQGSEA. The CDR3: CSVRVNNEQFF. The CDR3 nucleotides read TGCAGCGTTCGGGTAAACAATGAGCAGTTCTTC.

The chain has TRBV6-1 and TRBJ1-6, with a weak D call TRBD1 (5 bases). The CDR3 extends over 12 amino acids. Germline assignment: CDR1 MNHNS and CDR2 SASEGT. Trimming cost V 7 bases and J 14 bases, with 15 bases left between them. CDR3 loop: CASNLDSSTLHF. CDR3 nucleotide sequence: TGTGCCAGCAACCTCGACAGCTCCACCCTCCACTTT.

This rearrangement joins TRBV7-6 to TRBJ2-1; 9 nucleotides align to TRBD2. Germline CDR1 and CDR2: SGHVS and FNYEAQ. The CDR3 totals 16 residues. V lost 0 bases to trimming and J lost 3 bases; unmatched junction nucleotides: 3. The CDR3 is CASSLARGGHYNEQFF. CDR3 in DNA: TGTGCCAGCAGCTTAGCGCGGGGGGGCCACTACAATGAGCAGTTCTTC. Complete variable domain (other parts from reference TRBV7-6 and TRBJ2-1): GAGVSQSPRYKVTKRGQDVALRCDPISGHVSLYWYRQALGQGPEFLTYFNYEAQQDKSGLPNDRFSAERPEGSISTLTIQRTEQRDSAMYRCASSLARGGHYNEQFFGPGTRLTVL.

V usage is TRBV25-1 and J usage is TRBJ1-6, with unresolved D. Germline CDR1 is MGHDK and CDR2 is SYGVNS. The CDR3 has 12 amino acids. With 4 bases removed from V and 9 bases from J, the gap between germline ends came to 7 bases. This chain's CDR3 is CASSGLSSPLHF. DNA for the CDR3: TGTGCCAGCAGTGGGCTAAGTTCACCCCTCCACTTT.

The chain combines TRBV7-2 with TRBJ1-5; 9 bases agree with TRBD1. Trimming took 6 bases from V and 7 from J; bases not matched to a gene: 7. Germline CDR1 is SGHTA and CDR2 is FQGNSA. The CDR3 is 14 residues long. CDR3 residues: CASRPGQGRQPQHF. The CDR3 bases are TGTGCCAGCAGACCGGGACAGGGCAGGCAGCCCCAGCATTTT. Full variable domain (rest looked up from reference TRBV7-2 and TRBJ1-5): GAGVSQSPSNKVTEKGKDVELRCDPISGHTALYWYRQSLGQGLEFLIYFQGNSAPDKSGLPSDRFSAERTGGSVSTLTIQRTQQEDSAVYLCASRPGQGRQPQHFGDGTRLSIL.

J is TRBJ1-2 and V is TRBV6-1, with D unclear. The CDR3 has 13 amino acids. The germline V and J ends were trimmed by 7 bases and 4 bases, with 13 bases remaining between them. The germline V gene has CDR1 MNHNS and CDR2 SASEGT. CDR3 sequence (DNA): TGTGCCAGCACCATGACCCTCGGCTATGGCTACACCTTC. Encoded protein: CASTMTLGYGYTF.

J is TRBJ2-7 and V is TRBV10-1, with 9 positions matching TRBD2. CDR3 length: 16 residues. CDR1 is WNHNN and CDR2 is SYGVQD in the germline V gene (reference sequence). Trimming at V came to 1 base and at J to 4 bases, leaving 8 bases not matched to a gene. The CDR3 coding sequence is TGCGCCAGCAGTGAGTGGCAACTGCGGGAGGGTTACGAGCAGTACTTC. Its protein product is CASSEWQLREGYEQYF.

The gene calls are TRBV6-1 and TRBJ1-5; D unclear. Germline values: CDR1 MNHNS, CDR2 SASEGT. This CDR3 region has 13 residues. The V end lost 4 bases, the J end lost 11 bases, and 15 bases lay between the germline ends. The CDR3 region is CASSVLPIQTQHF. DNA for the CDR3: TGTGCCAGCAGTGTCCTTCCTATCCAGACCCAGCATTTT.

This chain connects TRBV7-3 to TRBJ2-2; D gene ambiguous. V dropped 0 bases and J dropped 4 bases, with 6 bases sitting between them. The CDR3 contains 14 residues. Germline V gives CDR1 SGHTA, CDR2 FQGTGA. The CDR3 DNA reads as TGTGCCAGCAGCTTAACGCCCGGCACCGGGGAGCTGTTTTTT. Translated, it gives CASSLTPGTGELFF.

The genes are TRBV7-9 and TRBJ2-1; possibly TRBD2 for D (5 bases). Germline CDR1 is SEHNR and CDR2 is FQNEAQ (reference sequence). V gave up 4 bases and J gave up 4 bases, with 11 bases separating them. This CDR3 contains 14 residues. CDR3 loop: CASSYLSGYNEQFF. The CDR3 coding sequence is TGTGCCAGCAGCTATTTAAGCGGATACAATGAGCAGTTCTTC.

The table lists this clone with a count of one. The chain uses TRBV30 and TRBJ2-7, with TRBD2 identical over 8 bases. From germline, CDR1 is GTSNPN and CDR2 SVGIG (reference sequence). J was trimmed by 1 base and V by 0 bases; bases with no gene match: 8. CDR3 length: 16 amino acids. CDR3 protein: CAWSVAGGGASYEQYF. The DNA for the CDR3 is TGTGCCTGGAGTGTAGCCGGGGGGGGCGCATCCTACGAGCAGTACTTC.

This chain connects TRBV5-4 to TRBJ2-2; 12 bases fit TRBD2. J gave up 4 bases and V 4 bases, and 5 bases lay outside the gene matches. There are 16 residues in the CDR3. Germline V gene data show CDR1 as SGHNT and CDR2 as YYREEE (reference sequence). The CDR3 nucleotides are TGTGCCAGCAGCCGCCTAGCGGGAGGGAGCACCGGGGAGCTGTTTTTT. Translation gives CASSRLAGGSTGELFF.

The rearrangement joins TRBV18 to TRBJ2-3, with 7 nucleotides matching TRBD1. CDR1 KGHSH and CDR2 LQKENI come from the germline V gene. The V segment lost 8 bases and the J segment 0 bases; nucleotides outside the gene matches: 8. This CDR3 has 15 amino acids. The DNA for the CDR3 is TGTGCCAGCGCTCGGGACAGCTCTAGCACAGATACGCAGTATTTT. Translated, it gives CASARDSSSTDTQYF. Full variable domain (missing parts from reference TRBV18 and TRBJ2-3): NAGVMQNPRHLVRRRGQEARLRCSPMKGHSHVYWYRQLPEEGLKFMVYLQKENIIDESGMPKERFSAEFPKEGPSILRIQQVVRGDSAAYFCASARDSSSTDTQYFGPGTRLTVL.

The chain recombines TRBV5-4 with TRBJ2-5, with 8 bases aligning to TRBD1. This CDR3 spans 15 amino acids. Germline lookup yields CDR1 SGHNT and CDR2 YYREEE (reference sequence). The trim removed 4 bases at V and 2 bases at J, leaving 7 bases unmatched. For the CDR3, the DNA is TGTGCCAGCAGCGCGCTGGACAGGGCACAAGAGACCCAGTACTTC. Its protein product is CASSALDRAQETQYF.

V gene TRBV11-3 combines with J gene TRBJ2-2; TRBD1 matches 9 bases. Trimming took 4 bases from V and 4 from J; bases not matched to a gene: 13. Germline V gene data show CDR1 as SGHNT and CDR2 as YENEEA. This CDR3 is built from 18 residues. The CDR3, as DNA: TGTGCCAGCAGCTGGGGGGACAGGGTGACACAAAGCACCGGGGAGCTGTTTTTT. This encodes CASSWGDRVTQSTGELFF. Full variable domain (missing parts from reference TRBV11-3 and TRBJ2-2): EAGVVQSPRYKIIEKKQPVAFWCNPISGHNTLYWYLQNLGQGPELLIRYENEEAVDDSQLPKDRFSAERLKGVDSTLKIQPAELGDSAVYLCASSWGDRVTQSTGELFFGEGSRLTVL.

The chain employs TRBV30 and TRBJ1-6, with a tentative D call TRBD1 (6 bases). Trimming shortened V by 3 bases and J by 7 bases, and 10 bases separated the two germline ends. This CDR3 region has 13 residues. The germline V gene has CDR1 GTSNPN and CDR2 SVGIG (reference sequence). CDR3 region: CAWRYRENSPLHF. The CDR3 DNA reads TGTGCCTGGAGATACAGGGAGAATTCACCCCTCCACTTT.